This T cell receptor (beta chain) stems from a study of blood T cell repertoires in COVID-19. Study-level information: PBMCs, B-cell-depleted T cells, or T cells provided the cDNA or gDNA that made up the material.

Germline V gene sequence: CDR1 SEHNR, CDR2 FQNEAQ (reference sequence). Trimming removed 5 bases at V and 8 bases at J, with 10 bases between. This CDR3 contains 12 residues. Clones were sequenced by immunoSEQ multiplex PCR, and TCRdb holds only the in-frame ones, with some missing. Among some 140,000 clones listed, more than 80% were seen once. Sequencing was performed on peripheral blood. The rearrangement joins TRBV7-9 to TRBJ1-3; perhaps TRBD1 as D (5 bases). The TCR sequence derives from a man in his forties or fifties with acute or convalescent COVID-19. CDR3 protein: CASSEIGDTIYF. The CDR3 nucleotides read TGTGCCAGCAGCGAAATAGGGGACACCATATATTTT.